The 14 T cell receptor beta chains below were found in one sample sequenced in a study of CD8 T cells in Susac syndrome. Random-hexamer reverse transcription was applied to roughly 0.5 to 1 ug RNA. TCRdb redid the calling of the immunoSEQ multiplex PCR reads with MiXCR, one entry per CDR3 protein. This sample has 120,000 or so distinct CDR3 sequences, with about 93% found just once. Source material: CD8+ T cells from PBMCs. These receptors all come from a human donor with Susac syndrome.

This rearrangement joins TRBV13 to TRBJ1-4; D remains unclear. Germline V gene sequence: CDR1 PRHDT, CDR2 FYEKMQ (reference sequence). The CDR3 runs 15 residues. V lost 6 bases and J 4 bases, leaving 15 bases between the germline ends. The CDR3 nucleotides are TGTGCCAGCAGACTCTCGGACGGCGGTAATGAAAAACTGTTTTTT. This sequence encodes CASRLSDGGNEKLFF. Supplemented by reference TRBV13 and TRBJ1-4, the full variable domain reads AAGVIQSPRHLIKEKRETATLKCYPIPRHDTVYWYQQGPGQDPQFLISFYEKMQSDKGSIPDRFSAQQFSDYHSELNMSSLELGDSALYFCASRLSDGGNEKLFFGSGTQLSVL.

A note on this clonotype: A read error may produce the germline difference seen at one junction end. The rearrangement links TRBV11-2 to TRBJ2-7; D ambiguous. The CDR3 runs 15 residues. Germline values: CDR1 SGHAT, CDR2 FQNNGV. This CDR3 is CASGFPLASTYEQYF. CDR3 coding DNA: TGTGCCAGCGGCTTCCCCCTTGCGTCTACCTACGAGCAGTACTTC.

The chain joins TRBV19 to TRBJ2-1; TRBD1 is a possible D gene (5 bases). This CDR3 contains 13 residues. CDR1 is LNHDA and CDR2 is SQIVND in the germline V gene (reference sequence). V was pared by 3 bases and J by 6 bases, with 9 bases between. The CDR3 nucleotides read TGTGCCAGTAGTATCGGCAGGGCCAATGAGCAGTTCTTC. As protein: CASSIGRANEQFF.

The chain employs TRBV27 and TRBJ2-2; D is tentatively TRBD1 or TRBD2 (5 bases each). Germline loops: CDR1 MNHEY, CDR2 SMNVEV (reference sequence). The CDR3 loop spans 16 amino acids. Trimming took 6 bases from V and 6 from J, leaving 20 bases between them. CDR3 DNA sequence: TGTGCCAGCAGCTGGTCTGTGGGGGAAATGTCCGGGGAGCTGTTTTTT. Translated: CASSWSVGEMSGELFF.

Only one count was recorded for this clonotype. The chain links TRBV7-9 to TRBJ2-6, with no clear D. Trimming took 5 bases from V and 0 from J, leaving 11 bases between them. CDR3 length: 16 amino acids. The germline V gene has CDR1 SEHNR and CDR2 FQNEAQ (reference sequence). This CDR3 reads CASSRPDGSGANVLTF. Here the CDR3 DNA reads TGTGCCAGCAGCCGCCCGGACGGCTCTGGGGCCAACGTCCTGACTTTC.

The CDR3 bases are TGTGCCAGTGGGGTCGGGGGCACTGAAGCTTTCTTT. This translates into CASGVGGTEAFF. The chain uses TRBV7-9 and TRBJ1-1, with a possible D match to TRBD1 (5 bases). Trimming cost V 9 bases and J 4 bases, with 12 bases left between them. Looked up from germline, CDR1 is SEHNR and CDR2 is FQNEAQ (reference sequence). The CDR3 sequence is 12 residues long.

J is TRBJ1-5 and V is TRBV20-1, with D hard to call. Germline CDR1 is DFQATT and CDR2 is SNEGSKA (reference sequence). V lost 0 bases to trimming and J lost 5 bases, with 8 bases between them. The CDR3 is made up of 13 amino acids. CDR3 sequence: CSAREPGDQPQHF. The DNA for the CDR3 is TGCAGTGCTAGAGAACCCGGGGATCAGCCCCAGCATTTT.

The chain joins TRBV5-6 to TRBJ1-2; D may be TRBD1 (5 bases). In germline, CDR1 is SGHDT, CDR2 YYEEEE. CDR3 length: 16 residues. V gave up 0 bases and J gave up 1 base, with 13 bases separating them. This CDR3 reads CASSLEGPLVNYGYTF. The CDR3 DNA reads as TGTGCCAGCAGCTTGGAGGGGCCACTCGTTAACTATGGCTACACCTTC.

CDR3 bases: TGTGCCAGCGCGCTCGGGACCAACCACGGGGAGCTGTTTTTT. As protein: CASALGTNHGELFF. The chain links TRBV28 to TRBJ2-2; D may correspond to TRBD1 or TRBD2 (5 bases each). CDR3 length equals 14 residues. From germline, CDR1 is MDHEN and CDR2 SYDVKM. Trimming left V 8 bases short and J 7 bases short, with 17 bases between.

This sequence joins TRBV29-1 and TRBJ2-3; D gene unclear. Trimming shortened V by 5 bases and J by 3 bases, and 15 bases separated the two germline ends. Germline V lookup: CDR1 SQVTM, CDR2 ANQGSEA. The CDR3 has 14 amino acids. Here the CDR3 reads CSVQKAATTDTQYF. CDR3 nucleotides: TGCAGCGTTCAAAAGGCAGCGACTACAGATACGCAGTATTTT.

The gene calls are TRBV7-9 and TRBJ1-2; possible D gene TRBD1, 5 bases. Germline V gives CDR1 SEHNR, CDR2 FQNEAQ (reference sequence). Trimming shortened V by 4 bases and J by 2 bases, and 20 bases separated the two germline ends. This CDR3 has 17 residues. CDR3 loop: CASSSPIWGDANYGYTF. The CDR3, as DNA: TGTGCCAGCAGCTCGCCCATATGGGGGGACGCCAACTATGGCTACACCTTC.

V is TRBV5-4 and J is TRBJ2-5, with D perhaps being TRBD1 or TRBD2 (6 bases each). Trimming took off 4 bases at V and 7 bases at J, with 17 bases between the two ends. CDR1 and CDR2 (germline): SGHNT, YYREEE (reference sequence). This CDR3 has 14 amino acids. CDR3 bases: TGTGCCAGCAGCCTTCGAGGGGGGCCCGGGACCCAGTACTTC. This encodes CASSLRGGPGTQYF.

The rearrangement joins TRBV20-1 to TRBJ2-7; D remains ambiguous. Deletions cut 0 bases from V and 2 bases from J, with 11 bases between. Germline V lookup: CDR1 DFQATT, CDR2 SNEGSKA (reference sequence). The CDR3 length is 14 residues. The CDR3 reads CSARDYLSTYEQYF. Here the CDR3 DNA reads TGCAGTGCTAGAGATTACCTCAGCACCTACGAGCAGTACTTC.

This clonotype came up a few times. The V call is TRBV6-1, the J call TRBJ1-5; no clear D. Germline V gene data show CDR1 as MNHNS and CDR2 as SASEGT. This CDR3 spans 15 amino acids. The germline V and J ends were trimmed by 6 bases and 2 bases, with 14 bases remaining between them. The CDR3 spells CASSDLEEGNQPQHF. The CDR3 region has the DNA TGTGCCAGCAGCGACCTCGAGGAGGGCAATCAGCCCCAGCATTTT.